This is a list of T cell receptor beta chains from one sample in a study of T-cell reconstitution after alpha-beta-depleted transplantation in children. TCRdb processed the PCR reads anew with MiXCR; each CDR3 protein has one entry. The table shows approximately 6,400 distinct CDR3 sequences, with about 14% occurring only once. The sequences come from PBMCs, collected before TCRalphabeta/CD19-depleted stem cell transplant. Source of these receptors: a boy aged 10-17 years with acute lymphoblastic leukemia, due to receive a stem cell transplant. Each CDR3 is given with its conserved first and last residue. D genes are given only for firm matches. Clone size is stated in some rows and not others, as once, few, many or a class when expanded.

j_call | d_call | v_call | clone_size | cdr3_nt | cdr3_aa
TRBJ2-1 | NA | TRBV4-3 | many | TGCGCCAGCAGCCCCCATGGAGCAGAGAAGAGCTCCTACAATGAGCAGTTCTTC | CASSPHGAEKSSYNEQFF
TRBJ2-1 | TRBD2 | TRBV5-6 | many | TGTGCCAGCAGCTTGGGGCTAGCGGGAGGGCCGGGTGAGCAGTTCTTC | CASSLGLAGGPGEQFF
TRBJ1-5 | NA | TRBV7-2 | medium-sized | TGTGCCAGCAGCCCGCAGCTAAAGCAGCCCCAGCATTTT | CASSPQLKQPQHF
TRBJ2-3 | NA | TRBV5-1 | medium-sized | TGCGCCAGCAGCTCCTGGACAGTCCTCACAGATACGCAGTATTTT | CASSSWTVLTDTQYF
TRBJ1-1 | NA | TRBV3-1 | medium-sized | TGTGCCAGCAGCCAAGTGGGGGGGAACACTGAAGCTTTCTTT | CASSQVGGNTEAFF
TRBJ2-3 | NA | TRBV20-1 | medium-sized | TGCAGTGCTGCCCCCGGCGGAGATACGCAGTATTTT | CSAAPGGDTQYF
TRBJ2-3 | TRBD2 | TRBV5-6 | medium-sized | TGTGCCAGCAGCTTAGCGGGGGGGAGAGATACGCAGTATTTT | CASSLAGGRDTQYF
TRBJ2-7 | TRBD1 | TRBV6-1 | many | TGTGCCAGCAGGGACAGGGGGCTCCCCGAGCAGTACTTC | CASRDRGLPEQYF
TRBJ2-3 | TRBD2 | TRBV7-9 | many | TGTGCCAGCAGCTCTAGACTAGCGGTTAGCACAGATACGCAGTATTTT | CASSSRLAVSTDTQYF
TRBJ2-1 | TRBD2 | TRBV10-3 | medium-sized | TGTGCCACCGGACTAGCGGGAGGGCCTTCGCACAATGAGCAGTTCTTC | CATGLAGGPSHNEQFF
TRBJ2-1 | NA | TRBV24-1 | few | TGTGCCACCAGTGCTGACGGGAGCTCCTACAATGAGCAGTTCTTC | CATSADGSSYNEQFF
TRBJ2-7 | NA | TRBV2 | few | TGTGCCAGCAGTGAATCGACGTACGAGCAGTACTTC | CASSESTYEQYF
TRBJ1-6 | TRBD1 | TRBV28 | medium-sized | TGTGCCAGCAGTGGGGCAAGGGGGCTGGGTTCACCCCTCCACTTT | CASSGARGLGSPLHF
TRBJ1-1 | NA | TRBV5-5 | medium-sized | TGTGCCAGCAGCTTAACCCCTCCCGGTTCGAACACTGAAGCTTTCTTT | CASSLTPPGSNTEAFF
TRBJ2-6 | NA | TRBV5-1 | NA | TGCGCCAGCAGCTTGACTTCAGGGGACACGACTGGGACCAACGTCCTGACTTTC | CASSLTSGDTTGTNVLTF
TRBJ2-7 | NA | TRBV6-2/TRBV6-3 | medium-sized | TGTGCCAGCAGAGAGACCATCTCAGGCGAGCAGTACTTC | CASRETISGEQYF
TRBJ1-5 | NA | TRBV24-1 | medium-sized | TGTGCCACCAGTGATCAGTATAGCAATCAGCCCCAGCATTTT | CATSDQYSNQPQHF
TRBJ1-5 | NA | TRBV28 | few | TGTGCCATGGGCCCCGGGCGGACTCGACAGCCCCAGCATTTT | CAMGPGRTRQPQHF
TRBJ1-1 | NA | TRBV5-8 | medium-sized | TGTGCCAGCAGCTTGGATTCAGGGGAGACTGAAGCTTTCTTT | CASSLDSGETEAFF
TRBJ1-2 | NA | TRBV29-1 | medium-sized | TGCAGCGTTGAGGAACAGGGCCGCGGCGGCTACACCTTC | CSVEEQGRGGYTF
TRBJ2-1 | NA | TRBV5-1 | medium-sized | TGCGCCAGCAGTCAATACGGGCCAGGGAACTACAATGAGCAGTTCTTC | CASSQYGPGNYNEQFF
TRBJ2-7 | TRBD1 | TRBV5-6 | medium-sized | TGTGCCAGCAGCTTGATAGGTTGGACAGGGGGAAACGAGCAGTACTTC | CASSLIGWTGGNEQYF
TRBJ2-5 | TRBD2 | TRBV9 | NA | TGTGCCAGCAGCGCCGGGACTAGCGGGGGGCCCTCAGAGACCCAGTACTTC | CASSAGTSGGPSETQYF
TRBJ2-7 | NA | TRBV7-8 | medium-sized | TGTGCCAGCAGCTTAGACGTGACTAAGGGAACCTACGAGCAGTACTTC | CASSLDVTKGTYEQYF
TRBJ2-1 | NA | TRBV12-3/TRBV12-4 | medium-sized | TGTGCCAGCAGTTTTAGTCGTTCCCGGCGGTACAATGAGCAGTTCTTC | CASSFSRSRRYNEQFF
TRBJ2-7 | TRBD2 | TRBV7-9 | medium-sized | TGTGCCAGCAGTATCGGACTAGCCCATTCTTGGGAGCAGTACTTC | CASSIGLAHSWEQYF
TRBJ2-1 | TRBD1 | TRBV11-3 | medium-sized | TGTGCCAGCAGCTCCACATCACAGGGGTCTGAGCAGTTCTTC | CASSSTSQGSEQFF
TRBJ2-3 | NA | TRBV7-8 | medium-sized | TGTGCCAGCAGCTTAGGAGGCACAGATACGCAGTATTTT | CASSLGGTDTQYF
TRBJ2-7 | NA | TRBV19 | many | TGTGCCAGTAGGGGAGGACAGTCGAACTCCTACGAGCAGTACTTC | CASRGGQSNSYEQYF
TRBJ1-2 | NA | TRBV7-9 | medium-sized | TGTGCCAGCAGCTTAGGTAGCCCCAACTATGGCTACACCTTC | CASSLGSPNYGYTF
TRBJ1-5 | NA | TRBV29-1 | medium-sized | TGCAGCGCAAATATGGAACGCTACAATCAGCCCCAGCATTTT | CSANMERYNQPQHF
TRBJ2-1 | NA | TRBV7-9 | NA | TGTGCCAGCAGCCTTGGAGGCAACTCCTACAATGAGCAGTTCTTC | CASSLGGNSYNEQFF
TRBJ2-5 | NA | TRBV27 | medium-sized | TGTGCCAGCAGTCCCCGGACCAGGTGGGAGACCCAGTACTTC | CASSPRTRWETQYF
TRBJ1-1 | NA | TRBV27 | medium-sized | TGTGCCAGCAGTTTATCACCCCCATTGGGCGCTGAAGCTTTCTTT | CASSLSPPLGAEAFF
TRBJ2-7 | NA | TRBV6-2/TRBV6-3 | NA | TGTGCCAGCAGTTGGGCCTCCTACCACGAGCAGTACTTC | CASSWASYHEQYF
TRBJ1-3 | TRBD1 | TRBV20-1 | many | TGCAGTGCTAGGGGGGGACAGGGGGCGCCCGGAAACACCATATATTTT | CSARGGQGAPGNTIYF
TRBJ2-3 | NA | TRBV5-1 | medium-sized | TGCGCCAGCAGCTTGGGAGTAATCGCAGGCACTAGCACAGATACGCAGTATTTT | CASSLGVIAGTSTDTQYF
TRBJ2-7 | TRBD1 | TRBV20-1 | NA | TGCAGGGGCCAACCTCCGGGACAGAATACGTACGAGCAGTACTTC | CRGQPPGQNTYEQYF
TRBJ2-1 | NA | TRBV29-1 | medium-sized | TGCAGCGTTGCGGGGGTACCCTACAATGAGCAGTTCTTC | CSVAGVPYNEQFF
TRBJ2-7 | NA | TRBV11-2 | medium-sized | TGTGCCAGCAGCTCAATCGACGGAACCTACGAGCAGTACTTC | CASSSIDGTYEQYF
TRBJ2-3 | NA | TRBV5-1 | medium-sized | TGCGCCAGCAGCAGAGACGGGAGCACAGATACGCAGTATTTT | CASSRDGSTDTQYF
TRBJ1-1 | NA | TRBV12-3/TRBV12-4 | medium-sized | TGTGCCAGCAGTTTAGACAGCTGGCGGCCTGAAGCTTTCTTT | CASSLDSWRPEAFF
TRBJ2-2 | NA | TRBV3-1 | medium-sized | TGTGCCAGCAGCCAAGTGATGGACAATAGGGGTATGGGCACCGGGGAGCTGTTTTTT | CASSQVMDNRGMGTGELFF
TRBJ2-7 | NA | TRBV28 | medium-sized | TGTGCCAGCAGTTTTATTCTGCAGACAGCGGATTCCTACGAGCAGTACTTC | CASSFILQTADSYEQYF
TRBJ2-1 | TRBD2 | TRBV20-1 | many | TGCAGTGCTCCCGACCCCGGGACTAGCGGGAGGGGATGGAACAATGAGCAGTTCTTC | CSAPDPGTSGRGWNNEQFF
TRBJ1-5 | TRBD1 | TRBV7-6 | medium-sized | TGTGCCAGCAGCCGGGGGACAGGGGGTACTCAGCCCCAGCATTTT | CASSRGTGGTQPQHF
TRBJ2-7 | NA | TRBV6-2/TRBV6-3 | few | TGTGCCAGCAGTAGGGACTCAACTGGGGGCGAGCAGTACTTC | CASSRDSTGGEQYF
TRBJ1-1 | NA | TRBV15 | medium-sized | TGTGCCACCAGCAGAGATCTCAGTGCAGGGTCCGGGGCTTTCTTT | CATSRDLSAGSGAFF
TRBJ1-1 | NA | TRBV9 | medium-sized | TGTGCCAGCAGCCCCTGGGGAGGGCGAGGGACTGAAGCTTTCTTT | CASSPWGGRGTEAFF
TRBJ2-5 | NA | TRBV3-1 | NA | TGTGCCAGCAGCCACTCGTTCCCAACCGGACAAGAGACCCAGTACTTC | CASSHSFPTGQETQYF
TRBJ2-2 | TRBD2 | TRBV20-1 | many | TGCAGTGCTAAGCGGGAATCGAACACCGGGGAGCTGTTTTTT | CSAKRESNTGELFF